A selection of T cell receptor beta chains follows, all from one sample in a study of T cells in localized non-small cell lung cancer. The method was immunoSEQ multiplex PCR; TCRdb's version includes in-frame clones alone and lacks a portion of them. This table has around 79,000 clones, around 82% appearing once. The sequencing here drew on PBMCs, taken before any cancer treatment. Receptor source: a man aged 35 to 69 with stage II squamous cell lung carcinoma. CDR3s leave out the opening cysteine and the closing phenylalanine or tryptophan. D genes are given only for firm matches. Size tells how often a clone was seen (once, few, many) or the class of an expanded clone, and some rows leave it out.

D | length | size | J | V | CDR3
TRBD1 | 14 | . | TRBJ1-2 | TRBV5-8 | ASSFPTGGEVDGYT
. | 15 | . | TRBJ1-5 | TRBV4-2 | ASSQSNRGGSHQPQH
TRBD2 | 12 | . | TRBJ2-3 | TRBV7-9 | ASSPSISGDTQY
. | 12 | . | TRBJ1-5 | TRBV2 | ASRGWGARQPQH
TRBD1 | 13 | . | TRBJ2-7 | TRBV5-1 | ASSDSGTGDYEQY
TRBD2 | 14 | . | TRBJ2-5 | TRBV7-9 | ASSDGAGGPYGTQY
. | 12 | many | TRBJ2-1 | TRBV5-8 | ASSWWTDSNEQF
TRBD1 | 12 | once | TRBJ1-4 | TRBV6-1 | ASRLTGRNEKLF
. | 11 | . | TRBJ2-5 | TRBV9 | ASSAGGQETQY
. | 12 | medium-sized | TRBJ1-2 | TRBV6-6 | ASSYGQGNVGYT
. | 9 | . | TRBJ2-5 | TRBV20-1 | SASPQETQY
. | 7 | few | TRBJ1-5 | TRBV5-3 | AALGPQH
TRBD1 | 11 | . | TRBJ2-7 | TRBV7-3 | ASSRDSTYEQY
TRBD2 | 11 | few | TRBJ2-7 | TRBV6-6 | ASSYTSGYEQY
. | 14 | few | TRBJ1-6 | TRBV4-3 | ASSQARGGYNSPLH
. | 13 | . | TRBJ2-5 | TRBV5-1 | ASSLPGGDQETQY
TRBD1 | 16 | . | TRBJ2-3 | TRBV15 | ATSRTTGTGYWTDTQY
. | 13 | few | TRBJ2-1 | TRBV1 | TSRPFSGSLSEQF